These T cell receptor beta chains were read from a single sample in a study of CD8+ T cells in alopecia areata. Sequencing was performed with immunoSEQ multiplex PCR; in TCRdb, only in-frame clones are kept and a portion is missing. The repertoire holds a few hundred thousand clones, with roughly two thirds as singletons. The sequencing used CD4+ T cells sorted from blood, collected at week 0. The receptors were gathered from a human donor with alopecia areata. Each CDR3 is given with its conserved first and last residue. A D gene is named only where the DNA matches it firmly. Clone sizes are given selectively: once, few, many, or a class where the clone is expanded.

>once|NA|TRBV7-9|TRBJ1-6
TGTGCCAGCAGGCCCACTGGGGTGATGGATTCACCCCTCCACTTT
CASRPTGVMDSPLHF
>NA|NA|TRBV2|TRBJ2-3
TGTGCCAGCTCGATTGGGGCGTCTACGCAGTATTTT
CASSIGASTQYF
>NA|NA|TRBV30|TRBJ1-1
TGTGCCTGGAGAAAGGGTCAAACTGAAGCTTTCTTT
CAWRKGQTEAFF
>NA|NA|TRBV29-1|TRBJ2-5
TGCAGCGGTACGGGACTCAGGGAGACCCAGTACTTC
CSGTGLRETQYF
>NA|NA|TRBV29-1|TRBJ2-1
TGCAGCGCAGACCCTGTTTCGGATGAGCAGTTCTTC
CSADPVSDEQFF
>NA|NA|TRBV25-1|TRBJ1-5
TGTGCCAGCAGTGCCGGGGTAGATCAGCCCCAGCATTTT
CASSAGVDQPQHF
>few|NA|TRBV11-2|TRBJ2-3
TGTGCCAGCAGCTACCGACAGACAGATACGCAGTATTTT
CASSYRQTDTQYF
>few|TRBD1|TRBV30|TRBJ1-2
TGTGCCTGGAGCGCACGACAGGGACGTGGCTACACCTTC
CAWSARQGRGYTF
>NA|NA|TRBV7-9|TRBJ1-6
TGTGCCAGCAGCGCCGATTCACCCCTCCACTTT
CASSADSPLHF
>NA|TRBD2|TRBV5-1|TRBJ2-7
TGCGCCAGCAGCTTGGAAGGGACTAGCATCTACGAGCAGTACTTC
CASSLEGTSIYEQYF
>NA|NA|TRBV30|TRBJ2-5
TGTGCCTGGAGTGTACTCGGGGAGACCCAGTACTTC
CAWSVLGETQYF
>NA|NA|TRBV4-1|TRBJ2-7
TGCGCCAGCAGCCTCATGACAGCCTCCTACGAGCAGTACTTC
CASSLMTASYEQYF
>NA|NA|TRBV30|TRBJ1-2
TGTGCTGGAGGGAGGGGAGAACCCTATGGCTACACCTTC
CAGGRGEPYGYTF
>NA|NA|TRBV20-1|TRBJ2-1
TGCAGTGCTAGTAGGCCCCGAGGGCAGTTCTTC
CSASRPRGQFF
>few|NA|TRBV29-1|TRBJ1-3
TGCAGCGTGACGCACGACTCTGGAAACACCATATATTTT
CSVTHDSGNTIYF
>NA|NA|TRBV5-1|TRBJ2-5
TGCGCCAGCAGCTTCGAAGAGACCCAGTACTTC
CASSFEETQYF
>few|TRBD1|TRBV27|TRBJ2-6
TGTGCCAGCAGTTTTGACAGGGGGATAGCTGGGGCCAACGTCCTGACTTTC
CASSFDRGIAGANVLTF
>NA|TRBD1|TRBV19|TRBJ1-1
TGTGCCAGTACCTGGACAGGGGGCACTGAAGCTTTCTTT
CASTWTGGTEAFF
>NA|NA|TRBV5-1|TRBJ2-5
TGCGCCAGCAGCTTGAGCGGCAGCCGAATGTACCAAGAGACCCAGTACTTC
CASSLSGSRMYQETQYF
>NA|NA|TRBV6-1|TRBJ2-7
TGTGCCAGCAGTGGCTACGAGCAGTACTTC
CASSGYEQYF
>NA|TRBD2|TRBV15|TRBJ2-1
TGTGCCACCAGCAGAGAGCGACTAGCGGGGTCTGAGCAGTTCTTC
CATSRERLAGSEQFF
>few|NA|TRBV9|TRBJ2-7
TGTGCCAGCAGCGTAGGATGGAGCGCTAGCTCCTACGAGCAGTACTTC
CASSVGWSASSYEQYF
>NA|NA|TRBV13|TRBJ1-1
TGTGCCAGCAGTCCAGGGTGGGGGAATGAAGCTTTCTTT
CASSPGWGNEAFF
>once|NA|TRBV6-6|TRBJ1-1
TGTGCCAGCAGAGACCTAAACACTGAAGCTTTCTTT
CASRDLNTEAFF